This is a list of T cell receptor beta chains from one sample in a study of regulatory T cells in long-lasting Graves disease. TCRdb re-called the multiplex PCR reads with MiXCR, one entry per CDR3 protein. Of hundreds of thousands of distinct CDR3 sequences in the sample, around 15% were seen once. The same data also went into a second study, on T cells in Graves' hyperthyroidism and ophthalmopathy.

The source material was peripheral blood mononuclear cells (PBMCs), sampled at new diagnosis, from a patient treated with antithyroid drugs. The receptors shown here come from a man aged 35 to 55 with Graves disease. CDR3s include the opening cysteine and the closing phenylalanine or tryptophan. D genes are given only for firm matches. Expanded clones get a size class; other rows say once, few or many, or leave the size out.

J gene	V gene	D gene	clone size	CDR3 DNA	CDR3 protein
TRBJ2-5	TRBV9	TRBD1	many	TGTGCCAGCAGCCGCCTCGGACAGGTCCAAGAGACCCAGTACTTC	CASSRLGQVQETQYF
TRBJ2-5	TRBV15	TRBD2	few	TGTGCCACCAGTGATGGGGGGGGTCAAGAGACCCAGTACTTC	CATSDGGGQETQYF
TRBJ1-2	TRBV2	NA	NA	TGTGCCAGCAGGAAGGGGACGGGAGGGCTCTATGGCTACACCTTC	CASRKGTGGLYGYTF
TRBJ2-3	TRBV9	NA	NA	TGTGCCAGCAGCCCCCGAAGCGGGTATCGGTTTACAGATACGCAGTATTTT	CASSPRSGYRFTDTQYF
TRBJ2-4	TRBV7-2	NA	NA	TGTGCCAGCAGCTATAGACCCGGACAGTGGGGGGAAGCCAAAAACATTCAGTACTTC	CASSYRPGQWGEAKNIQYF
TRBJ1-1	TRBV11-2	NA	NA	TGTGCCAGCAGCACCCCCGGGACAAGAGCTTTCTTT	CASSTPGTRAFF
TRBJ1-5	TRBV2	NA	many	TGTGCCAGCAGTGAGTTACCAAGGGTTCAGCCCCAGCATTTT	CASSELPRVQPQHF
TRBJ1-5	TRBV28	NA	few	TGTGCCAGCAGTTTATGGGGGGGGGTCGGACAGCCCCAGCATTTT	CASSLWGGVGQPQHF
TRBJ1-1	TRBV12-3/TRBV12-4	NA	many	TGTGCCAGCACACTATCCTTGAACACTGAAGCTTTCTTT	CASTLSLNTEAFF
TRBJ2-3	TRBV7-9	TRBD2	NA	TGTGCCAGCAGCTCAACTAGCGGGGGGGCCTTTCGAGATACGCAGTATTTT	CASSSTSGGAFRDTQYF
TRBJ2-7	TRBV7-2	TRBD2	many	TGTGCCAGCAGCTTTCTAGCGGGGGTCGTCTACGAGCAGTACTTC	CASSFLAGVVYEQYF
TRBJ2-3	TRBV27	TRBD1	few	TGTGCCAGCAGTCCCCACCCTGGACAGGTTAGCACAGATACGCAGTATTTT	CASSPHPGQVSTDTQYF